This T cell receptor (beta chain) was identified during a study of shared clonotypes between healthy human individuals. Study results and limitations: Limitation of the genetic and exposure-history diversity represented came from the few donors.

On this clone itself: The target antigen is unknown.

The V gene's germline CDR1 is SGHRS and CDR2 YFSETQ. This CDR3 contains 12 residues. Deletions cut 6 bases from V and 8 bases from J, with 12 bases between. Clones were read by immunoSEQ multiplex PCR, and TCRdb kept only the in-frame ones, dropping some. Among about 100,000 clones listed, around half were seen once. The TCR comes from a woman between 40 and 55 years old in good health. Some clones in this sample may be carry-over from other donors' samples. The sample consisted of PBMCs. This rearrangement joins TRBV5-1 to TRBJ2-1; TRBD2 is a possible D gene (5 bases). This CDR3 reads CASTQTRDEQFF. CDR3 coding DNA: TGCGCCAGCACACAAACTAGGGATGAGCAGTTCTTC.